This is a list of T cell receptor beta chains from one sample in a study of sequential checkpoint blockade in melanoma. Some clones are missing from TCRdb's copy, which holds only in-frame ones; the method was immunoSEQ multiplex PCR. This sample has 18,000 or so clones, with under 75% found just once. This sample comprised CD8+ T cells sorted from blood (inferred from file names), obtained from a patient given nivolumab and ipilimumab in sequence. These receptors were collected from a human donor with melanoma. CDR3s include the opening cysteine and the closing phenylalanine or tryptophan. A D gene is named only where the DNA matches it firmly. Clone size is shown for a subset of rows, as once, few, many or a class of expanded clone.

CDR3 DNA: TGTGCCAGCAGCTTAGCGGCAGGGCTTAACCCTGAAGCTTTCTTT
CDR3 protein: CASSLAAGLNPEAFF
J gene: TRBJ1-1
V gene: TRBV7-2
clone size: .
D gene: .

CDR3 DNA: TGTGCCAGCAGCCCCCAGAGACCCGGGTCTACCACCTACGAGCAGTACTTC
CDR3 protein: CASSPQRPGSTTYEQYF
J gene: TRBJ2-7
V gene: TRBV7-6
clone size: .
D gene: .

CDR3 DNA: TGCGCCAGCAGTCAAATACAGGGTGATTATCGTGCGCCGAACGACAATGAGCAGTTCTTC
CDR3 protein: CASSQIQGDYRAPNDNEQFF
J gene: TRBJ2-1
V gene: TRBV23-1
clone size: .
D gene: .

CDR3 DNA: TGTGCCAGCAGCCTCGGGTCCGACGAAGCTTTCTTT
CDR3 protein: CASSLGSDEAFF
J gene: TRBJ1-1
V gene: TRBV7-2
clone size: .
D gene: .

CDR3 DNA: TGTGCCAGCAGCTCCCGGGCTAACTATGGCTACACCTTC
CDR3 protein: CASSSRANYGYTF
J gene: TRBJ1-2
V gene: TRBV13
clone size: .
D gene: .

CDR3 DNA: TGTGCCAGTAGTATCGAAACGGGATCTGGGGCCAACGTCCTGACTTTC
CDR3 protein: CASSIETGSGANVLTF
J gene: TRBJ2-6
V gene: TRBV19
clone size: once
D gene: .

CDR3 DNA: TGTGCCAGCAGCCCTGAGGCAGATACGCAGTATTTT
CDR3 protein: CASSPEADTQYF
J gene: TRBJ2-3
V gene: TRBV13
clone size: .
D gene: .

CDR3 DNA: TGTGCCAGCAGCGACCGACAGGGGGGCTATGGCTACACCTTC
CDR3 protein: CASSDRQGGYGYTF
J gene: TRBJ1-2
V gene: TRBV28
clone size: .
D gene: TRBD1

CDR3 DNA: TGTGCCAGCAGCTTGAGTCAGGCGCGTGAAAAACTGTTTTTT
CDR3 protein: CASSLSQAREKLFF
J gene: TRBJ1-4
V gene: TRBV7-9
clone size: .
D gene: .

CDR3 DNA: TGTGCCAGCAGCTTAGCACAGACAGGCTCCTATGGCTACACCTTC
CDR3 protein: CASSLAQTGSYGYTF
J gene: TRBJ1-2
V gene: TRBV7-9
clone size: .
D gene: .

CDR3 DNA: TGTGCCAGCAGCGTAGCGGGAGGGGAGACCCAGTACTTC
CDR3 protein: CASSVAGGETQYF
J gene: TRBJ2-5
V gene: TRBV9
clone size: .
D gene: TRBD2

CDR3 DNA: TGTGCCAGCAGCCGACAGGGCGGGCCTGAAGCTTTCTTT
CDR3 protein: CASSRQGGPEAFF
J gene: TRBJ1-1
V gene: TRBV9
clone size: .
D gene: TRBD1

CDR3 DNA: TGTGCCAGCAGCCACCTACCCGGAGGACTAGCGGGAGTTAGCAGGACCTACAATGAGCAGTTCTTC
CDR3 protein: CASSHLPGGLAGVSRTYNEQFF
J gene: TRBJ2-1
V gene: TRBV14
clone size: few
D gene: TRBD2

CDR3 DNA: TGCGCCAGCAGCTTAGGGACAGGAAGAGACAATGAGCAGTTCTTC
CDR3 protein: CASSLGTGRDNEQFF
J gene: TRBJ2-1
V gene: TRBV5-1
clone size: medium-sized
D gene: TRBD1

CDR3 DNA: TGTGCCAGCAGCCAGTCCGGGGACAGGGTGGGTGAGCAGTTCTTC
CDR3 protein: CASSQSGDRVGEQFF
J gene: TRBJ2-1
V gene: TRBV7-3
clone size: once
D gene: TRBD1

CDR3 DNA: TGTGCCAGCGGAGGCCCTCTAGGAGATAGGACCTACGAGCAGTACTTC
CDR3 protein: CASGGPLGDRTYEQYF
J gene: TRBJ2-7
V gene: TRBV28
clone size: .
D gene: .

CDR3 DNA: TGTGCCAGCAGCCCCGAGGGGGCCGCCGCAGGAGTCTATGGCTACACCTTC
CDR3 protein: CASSPEGAAAGVYGYTF
J gene: TRBJ1-2
V gene: TRBV5-4
clone size: .
D gene: TRBD1

CDR3 DNA: TGTGCCAGCAGTTACTCTCCCCCTCCCACTAATCAGCCCCAGCATTTT
CDR3 protein: CASSYSPPPTNQPQHF
J gene: TRBJ1-5
V gene: TRBV6-6
clone size: .
D gene: .

CDR3 DNA: TGTGCCAGCAGCCCGGCCCGGGGTAACGAAGATACGCAGTATTTT
CDR3 protein: CASSPARGNEDTQYF
J gene: TRBJ2-3
V gene: TRBV7-9
clone size: .
D gene: .

CDR3 DNA: TGTGCCAGCAGCCCCTTCCTGAGCTTGAACACTGAAGCTTTCTTT
CDR3 protein: CASSPFLSLNTEAFF
J gene: TRBJ1-1
V gene: TRBV9
clone size: few
D gene: .

CDR3 DNA: TGTGCCAGCAGCGAATGGGACAGGGTAGATACGCAGTATTTT
CDR3 protein: CASSEWDRVDTQYF
J gene: TRBJ2-3
V gene: TRBV9
clone size: few
D gene: TRBD1

CDR3 DNA: TGTGCCAGCAGTCTTATGGCGGGGAGATTTGATGAGCAGTTCTTC
CDR3 protein: CASSLMAGRFDEQFF
J gene: TRBJ2-1
V gene: TRBV27
clone size: .
D gene: .

CDR3 DNA: TGCGCCAGCAGCTTGGACAGGGCCTATACATTCTACAATGAGCAGTTCTTC
CDR3 protein: CASSLDRAYTFYNEQFF
J gene: TRBJ2-1
V gene: TRBV5-1
clone size: .
D gene: .

CDR3 DNA: TGTGCCAGCAGCCGAGTTGGGGGCGCGAACACTGAAGCTTTCTTT
CDR3 protein: CASSRVGGANTEAFF
J gene: TRBJ1-1
V gene: TRBV7-6
clone size: .
D gene: .

CDR3 DNA: TGTGCCAGCAGTGAATGGGACAGCAAGTTCTACGAGCAGTACTTC
CDR3 protein: CASSEWDSKFYEQYF
J gene: TRBJ2-7
V gene: TRBV2
clone size: .
D gene: TRBD1

CDR3 DNA: TGTGCCAGCAGTGGTGCGGGGGCCTTCTACTACGAGCAGTACTTC
CDR3 protein: CASSGAGAFYYEQYF
J gene: TRBJ2-7
V gene: TRBV13
clone size: hyperexpanded
D gene: .

CDR3 DNA: TGTGCCAGCAGCGTAATGGGACTAGCGGAGCCGATATCCTACAATGAGCAGTTCTTC
CDR3 protein: CASSVMGLAEPISYNEQFF
J gene: TRBJ2-1
V gene: TRBV9
clone size: .
D gene: TRBD2

CDR3 DNA: TGTGCCAGCGGCGATGACAGTTACGAGCAGTACTTC
CDR3 protein: CASGDDSYEQYF
J gene: TRBJ2-7
V gene: TRBV9
clone size: .
D gene: .

CDR3 DNA: TGTGCCAGCAGCTTAGTGGCAGGGGCGTCCTACGAGCAGTACTTC
CDR3 protein: CASSLVAGASYEQYF
J gene: TRBJ2-7
V gene: TRBV5-4
clone size: few
D gene: .

CDR3 DNA: TGTGCCAGCAGCCCCGGGACTAGCGGAAATGAGCAGTTCTTC
CDR3 protein: CASSPGTSGNEQFF
J gene: TRBJ2-1
V gene: TRBV7-5
clone size: few
D gene: .

CDR3 DNA: TGTGCCAGCAGCTTACTCGACAGGGGGGGAACAGATACGCAGTATTTT
CDR3 protein: CASSLLDRGGTDTQYF
J gene: TRBJ2-3
V gene: TRBV7-2
clone size: few
D gene: TRBD1

CDR3 DNA: TGTGCCAGCAGCTTTAGTTGGACAGACATCTATAATTCACCCCTCCACTTT
CDR3 protein: CASSFSWTDIYNSPLHF
J gene: TRBJ1-6
V gene: TRBV11-2
clone size: .
D gene: .

CDR3 DNA: TGTGCCATCAGTGACGGGAGGCTTGGAGGAGATACGCAGTATTTT
CDR3 protein: CAISDGRLGGDTQYF
J gene: TRBJ2-3
V gene: TRBV10-3
clone size: .
D gene: TRBD2

CDR3 DNA: TGTGCCAGTAGTAGTGACAGAGGATCCTACGAGCAGTACTTC
CDR3 protein: CASSSDRGSYEQYF
J gene: TRBJ2-7
V gene: TRBV19
clone size: .
D gene: .

CDR3 DNA: TGTGCCCAACGGAACCGGGACACTACCAGGGAGCAGTACTTC
CDR3 protein: CAQRNRDTTREQYF
J gene: TRBJ2-7
V gene: TRBV2
clone size: few
D gene: .

CDR3 DNA: TGTGCCAGCAGTGAAATGACTAGCGGGGAAGAGACCCAGTACTTC
CDR3 protein: CASSEMTSGEETQYF
J gene: TRBJ2-5
V gene: TRBV25-1
clone size: .
D gene: TRBD2

CDR3 DNA: TGTGCCAGCAGCCTATTCTCCCTTACCACTGAAGCTTTCTTT
CDR3 protein: CASSLFSLTTEAFF
J gene: TRBJ1-1
V gene: TRBV7-2
clone size: few
D gene: .

CDR3 DNA: TGTGCCAGCAGCATGGGACTAGCGGGGGAGGATGAGCAGTTCTTC
CDR3 protein: CASSMGLAGEDEQFF
J gene: TRBJ2-1
V gene: TRBV5-4
clone size: .
D gene: TRBD2

CDR3 DNA: TGTGCCATCAGGAAAACTAGCGGGAGGTTTTACGAGCAGTACTTC
CDR3 protein: CAIRKTSGRFYEQYF
J gene: TRBJ2-7
V gene: TRBV10-3
clone size: .
D gene: TRBD2

CDR3 DNA: TGTGCCAGCAGCTTAACCCTGGGACAGGACTACGAGCAGTACTTC
CDR3 protein: CASSLTLGQDYEQYF
J gene: TRBJ2-7
V gene: TRBV7-3
clone size: .
D gene: TRBD1

CDR3 DNA: TGTGCTAGCAGCCAGACTAGCGGATTGAATGAGCAGTTCTTC
CDR3 protein: CASSQTSGLNEQFF
J gene: TRBJ2-1
V gene: TRBV7-7
clone size: .
D gene: TRBD2

CDR3 DNA: TGTGCCAGCAGACAGGGTGGGGTGAATCAGCCCCAGCATTTT
CDR3 protein: CASRQGGVNQPQHF
J gene: TRBJ1-5
V gene: TRBV27
clone size: .
D gene: .

CDR3 DNA: TGTGCCAGCAGCTTAGGGCAGAACACTGAAGCTTTCTTT
CDR3 protein: CASSLGQNTEAFF
J gene: TRBJ1-1
V gene: TRBV11-2
clone size: few
D gene: .

CDR3 DNA: TGTGCCAGTAGTCCGGGGACTAGCGGGAGTTACGAGCAGTACTTC
CDR3 protein: CASSPGTSGSYEQYF
J gene: TRBJ2-7
V gene: TRBV19
clone size: .
D gene: TRBD2

CDR3 DNA: TGTGCCAGCAGGCCGGGACAGGGGGCGTGGGGGACTAGCGGGGCGCGGGATACGCAGTATTTT
CDR3 protein: CASRPGQGAWGTSGARDTQYF
J gene: TRBJ2-3
V gene: TRBV27
clone size: .
D gene: .

CDR3 DNA: TGTGCCAGCAGCTCCCCAGGGGATAACACCGGGGAGCTGTTTTTT
CDR3 protein: CASSSPGDNTGELFF
J gene: TRBJ2-2
V gene: TRBV7-9
clone size: .
D gene: .

CDR3 DNA: TGTGCCAGCAGTTTATTAGCGGGGGGGGCCGGGGAGCTGTTTTTT
CDR3 protein: CASSLLAGGAGELFF
J gene: TRBJ2-2
V gene: TRBV28
clone size: .
D gene: TRBD2